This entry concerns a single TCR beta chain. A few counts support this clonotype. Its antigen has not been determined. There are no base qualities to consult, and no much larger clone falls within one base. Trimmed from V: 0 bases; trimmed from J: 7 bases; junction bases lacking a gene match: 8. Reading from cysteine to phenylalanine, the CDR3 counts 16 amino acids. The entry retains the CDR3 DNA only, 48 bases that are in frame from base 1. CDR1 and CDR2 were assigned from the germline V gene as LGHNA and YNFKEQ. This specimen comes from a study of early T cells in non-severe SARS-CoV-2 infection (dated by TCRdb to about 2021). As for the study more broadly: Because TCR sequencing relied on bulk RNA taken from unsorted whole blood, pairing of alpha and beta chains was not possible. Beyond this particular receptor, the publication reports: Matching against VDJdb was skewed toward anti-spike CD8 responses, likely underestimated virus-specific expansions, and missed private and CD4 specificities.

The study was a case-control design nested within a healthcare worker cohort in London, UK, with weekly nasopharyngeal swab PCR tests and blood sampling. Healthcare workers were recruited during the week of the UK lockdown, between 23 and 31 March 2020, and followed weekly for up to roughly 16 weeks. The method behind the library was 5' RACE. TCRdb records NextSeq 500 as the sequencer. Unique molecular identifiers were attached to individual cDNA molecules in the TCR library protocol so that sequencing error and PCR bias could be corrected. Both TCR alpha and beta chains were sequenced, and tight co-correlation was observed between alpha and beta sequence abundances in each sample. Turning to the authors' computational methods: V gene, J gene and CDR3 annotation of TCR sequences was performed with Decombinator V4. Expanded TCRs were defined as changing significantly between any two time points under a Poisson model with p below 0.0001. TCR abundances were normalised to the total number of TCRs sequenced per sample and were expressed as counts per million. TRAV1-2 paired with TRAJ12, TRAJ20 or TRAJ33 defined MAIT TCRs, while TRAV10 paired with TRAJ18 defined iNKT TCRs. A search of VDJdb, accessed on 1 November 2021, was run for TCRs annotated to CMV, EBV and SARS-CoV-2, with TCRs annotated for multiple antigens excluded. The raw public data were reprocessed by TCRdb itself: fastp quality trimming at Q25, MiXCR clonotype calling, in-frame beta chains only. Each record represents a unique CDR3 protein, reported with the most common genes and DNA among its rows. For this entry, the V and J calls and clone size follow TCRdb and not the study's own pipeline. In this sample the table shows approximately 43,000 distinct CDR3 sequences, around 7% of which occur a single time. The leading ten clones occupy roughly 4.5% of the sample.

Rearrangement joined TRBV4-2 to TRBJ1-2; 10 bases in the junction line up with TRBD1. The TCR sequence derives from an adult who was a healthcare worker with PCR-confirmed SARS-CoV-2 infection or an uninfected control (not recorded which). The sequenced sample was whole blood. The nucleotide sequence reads TGTGCCAGCAGCCAAGAAGTGGGGGACAGGGGTTTTGGCTACACCTTC. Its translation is CASSQEVGDRGFGYTF.